Presented here are 20 T cell receptor beta chains from one specimen sequenced in a study of PD-1 blockade in classical Hodgkin lymphoma (dated by TCRdb to the early 2020s). Libraries were prepared through the immunoSEQ multiplex PCR assay. TCRdb holds this immuneACCESS table with in-frame rearrangements only. Some clones are missing; in checked studies, unresolved V genes explain under half, and the rest has no known cause. The sample profile shows 72,000 or so clones; just over 90% of them were found once. 6.5% to 8% of the sample is in the top ten clones. This specimen's time point label, per the study, means: cycle 1 day 1 (C1D1), immediately before nivolumab initiation. Every trial patient had relapsed following autologous stem cell transplantation, and prior brentuximab vedotin exposure was what differed among cohorts A, B and C. The sequencing here drew on peripheral blood mononuclear cells (PBMCs), taken at baseline. These receptor sequences come from a human donor with classical Hodgkin lymphoma.

This chain joins TRBV4-2 and TRBJ2-1, with D perhaps matching TRBD1 or TRBD2 (6 bases each). CDR1 and CDR2 from the germline V gene are LGHNA and YNFKEQ. This CDR3 contains 15 residues. The ends were cut back, 0 bases at V and 7 bases at J, with 13 bases in the middle. The CDR3 protein is CASSQDPGAGNEQFF. The CDR3 bases are TGTGCCAGCAGCCAAGATCCGGGGGCAGGAAATGAGCAGTTCTTC.

This chain connects TRBV6-1 to TRBJ2-6; D perhaps matches TRBD2 (5 bases). This CDR3 is built from 16 residues. Germline-derived CDR1 and CDR2 are MNHNS and SASEGT. The V gene lost 0 bases and the J gene lost 3 bases, with 9 bases spanning the gap. Written as DNA, the CDR3 is TGTGCCAGCAGTGAAGCGCGGGCGAGTGGGGCCAACGTCCTGACTTTC. It is translated as CASSEARASGANVLTF.

The V call is TRBV2, the J call TRBJ2-3; the D is unclear. V lost 10 bases to trimming and J lost 0 bases, with 20 bases between them. Germline CDR1 and CDR2: SNHLY and FYNNEI. CDR3 length: 16 residues. In nucleotides, the CDR3 is TGTGCCACTTCCACGAAGAGGATCCCTAGCACAGATACGCAGTATTTT. As protein: CATSTKRIPSTDTQYF. The full variable domain, in which reference TRBV2 and TRBJ2-3 provide the parts outside the CDR3, is EPEVTQTPSHQVTQMGQEVILRCVPISNHLYFYWYRQILGQKVEFLVSFYNNEISEKSEIFDDQFSVERPDGSNFTLKIRSTKLEDSAMYFCATSTKRIPSTDTQYFGPGTRLTVL.

A note on this clone: Different DNA sequences within this sample yield the same CDR3. This chain links TRBV27 with TRBJ2-1; D ambiguous. The CDR3 consists of 13 residues. Germline-derived CDR1 and CDR2 are MNHEY and SMNVEV (reference sequence). Trimming cost V 3 bases and J 0 bases, with 3 bases left between them. CDR3 protein: CASSFGSYNEQFF. CDR3 bases: TGTGCCAGCAGTTTTGGCTCCTACAATGAGCAGTTCTTC.

V and J are TRBV7-6 and TRBJ2-7, with 7 bases aligning to TRBD1. J was trimmed by 2 bases and V by 5 bases; bases with no gene match: 6. This CDR3 is built from 14 residues. Germline V lookup: CDR1 SGHVS, CDR2 FNYEAQ. The CDR3 sequence is CASSLTGQAYEQYF. The CDR3 nucleotides are TGTGCCAGCAGCCTCACCGGACAGGCCTACGAGCAGTACTTC.

The chain combines TRBV19 with TRBJ2-5; TRBD1 agrees at 8 bases. J gave up 5 bases and V 11 bases, and 10 bases lay outside the gene matches. CDR3 size: 13 residues. Germline V gives CDR1 LNHDA, CDR2 SQIVND (reference sequence). The CDR3 reads CASSGGVVETQYF. The CDR3 DNA reads as TGTGCCTCCTCAGGGGGCGTTGTGGAGACCCAGTACTTC.

This rearrangement joins TRBV29-1 to TRBJ1-1; the D gene is possibly TRBD1 (6 bases). V dropped 5 bases and J dropped 3 bases, with 19 bases sitting between them. CDR1 and CDR2 (germline): SQVTM, ANQGSEA. The CDR3 is made up of 15 amino acids. CDR3 bases: TGCAGCGTTACCAGGGGCAACTGGGGGGACACTGAAGCTTTCTTT. This encodes CSVTRGNWGDTEAFF.

This sequence joins TRBV29-1 and TRBJ2-7; 7 bases align to TRBD1. Germline lookup yields CDR1 SQVTM and CDR2 ANQGSEA. This CDR3 region has 13 residues. J was trimmed by 2 bases and V by 6 bases; bases with no gene match: 7. This CDR3 reads CSVQGTAPYEQYF. DNA for the CDR3: TGCAGCGTCCAAGGGACAGCCCCCTACGAGCAGTACTTC.

This chain links TRBV13 with TRBJ2-7; TRBD2 agrees at 12 bases. V lost 5 bases to trimming and J lost 4 bases; unmatched junction nucleotides: 3. The CDR3 is 14 amino acids. Germline V CDR1 and CDR2: PRHDT, FYEKMQ (reference sequence). CDR3 sequence reads: CASSATSGGYEQYF. The CDR3 DNA reads TGTGCCAGCAGCGCGACTAGCGGGGGTTACGAGCAGTACTTC.

This clone has a handful of counts. V and J are TRBV27 and TRBJ1-2; D is possibly TRBD1 (6 bases). The CDR3 runs 15 residues. Germline CDR1 and CDR2: MNHEY and SMNVEV (reference sequence). Trimming took off 2 bases at V and 4 bases at J, with 14 bases between the two ends. CDR3 sequence (DNA): TGTGCCAGCAGTTTAGGGCAGGGGCCAACCTATGGCTACACCTTC. It is translated as CASSLGQGPTYGYTF.

This chain connects TRBV5-4 to TRBJ2-3; 12 nucleotides align to TRBD2. CDR3 length: 17 amino acids. Germline V CDR1 and CDR2: SGHNT, YYREEE (reference sequence). V dropped 4 bases and J dropped 2; count of bases not matched to a gene: 8. This CDR3 is CASSGLLAGGLTDTQYF. The CDR3 bases are TGTGCCAGCAGCGGACTACTAGCGGGAGGACTCACAGATACGCAGTATTTT.

The chain combines TRBV19 with TRBJ1-2; the match to TRBD1 covers 8 bases. V lost 5 bases and J lost 3; bases outside the gene matches: 14. The CDR3 consists of 17 residues. Germline CDR1 and CDR2: LNHDA and SQIVND (reference sequence). The CDR3 DNA is TGTGCCAGTAGTTCAAGGGTTCCGACAGGGGCGGACTATGGCTACACCTTC. Protein sequence: CASSSRVPTGADYGYTF.

This sequence joins TRBV5-4 and TRBJ2-3; the match to TRBD2 covers 10 bases. V shed 5 bases and J 1 base; nucleotides not matched to a gene: 4. The length of the CDR3 is 15 residues. Germline CDR1 is SGHNT and CDR2 is YYREEE (reference sequence). The CDR3: CASSPSGGRTDTQYF. The CDR3 bases are TGTGCCAGCAGTCCTAGCGGGGGCCGCACAGATACGCAGTATTTT.

CDR3 DNA sequence: TGCGCCAGCAGCCAAGATCAAGCGCTCTCCTACAATGAGCAGTTCTTC. It translates to CASSQDQALSYNEQFF. The chain joins TRBV4-3 to TRBJ2-1; no clear D gene. The CDR3 is made up of 16 amino acids. Germline V gives CDR1 LGHNA, CDR2 YSLEER. The V end lost 0 bases, the J end lost 0 bases, and 9 bases lay between the germline ends.

The chain has TRBV29-1 and TRBJ2-2; no clear D. Looked up from germline, CDR1 is SQVTM and CDR2 is ANQGSEA. V was shortened by 4 bases and J by 1 base, with 4 bases between the two germline ends. This CDR3 has 12 amino acids. The CDR3 sequence: CSVARNTGELFF. The CDR3 DNA sequence: TGCAGCGTTGCCCGGAACACCGGGGAGCTGTTTTTT.

The CDR3 here is CAGAPPHSEQYF. Written as DNA, the CDR3 is TGCGCCGGGGCACCCCCCCACTCCGAGCAGTACTTC. The genes are TRBV5-1 and TRBJ2-7; TRBD1 might be the D (5 bases). Germline CDR1 is SGHRS and CDR2 is YFSETQ. This CDR3 is 12 amino acids long. Trimming took 10 bases from V and 6 from J, leaving 17 bases between them.

This clone came up once. The chain links TRBV19 to TRBJ1-5; 8 bases agree with TRBD1. Unmatched junction bases numbered 9, after V lost 5 bases and J lost 0 bases. CDR1 and CDR2 from the germline V gene are LNHDA and SQIVND (reference sequence). The CDR3 runs to 17 residues. The chain's CDR3 is CASSFRDRQYSNQPQHF. The CDR3 DNA reads TGTGCCAGTAGTTTCCGGGACAGGCAGTATAGCAATCAGCCCCAGCATTTT.

In DNA form, the CDR3 reads TGTGCCAGTATTAGCGGGAGAGGGTCCTACGAGCAGTACTTC. It yields the protein CASISGRGSYEQYF. This rearrangement joins TRBV28 to TRBJ2-7, with 9 bases matching TRBD2. The CDR3 covers 14 residues. Germline V gene sequence: CDR1 MDHEN, CDR2 SYDVKM. V lost 9 bases, J lost 1 base, and 7 bases stayed unmatched.

The rearrangement uses TRBV7-8 and TRBJ2-1, with 8 bases that match TRBD2. The CDR3 length is 16 residues. Germline V gene data show CDR1 as SGHVS and CDR2 as FQNEAQ. V shed 4 bases, J shed 5 bases, and the junction held 10 bases outside the gene matches. CDR3 region: CASSYPRERGHNEQFF. The DNA of the CDR3 is TGTGCCAGCAGCTACCCCAGGGAGCGGGGGCACAATGAGCAGTTCTTC.

The chain employs TRBV5-1 and TRBJ2-3; 8 nucleotides line up with TRBD2. The CDR3 runs to 16 residues. Germline-derived CDR1 and CDR2 are SGHRS and YFSETQ. J lost 3 bases, V lost 9 bases, and 15 bases had no gene match. The CDR3 loop is CATKTGGALGTDTQYF. CDR3 nucleotide sequence: TGCGCCACCAAAACCGGGGGGGCCCTAGGGACAGATACGCAGTATTTT.